The clone carrying this T cell receptor (beta chain) has a handful of counts. Its antigen remains unknown. The sample belongs to a study of T cell responses to AZD1222 COVID-19 vaccine. General observations from the study: There were mostly white British donors and more females than males, and clonal diversity was possibly underestimated. Baseline seropositivity characterized only a handful of AZD1222 recipients. Breadth and depth of Spike-specific TCRs rose after two AZD1222 doses.

Germline V CDR1 and CDR2: SGHVS, FQNEAQ. Trimming stripped 1 base from V and 4 bases from J, with 13 bases between. CDR3 length equals 15 residues. The assay was immunoSEQ multiplex PCR, and TCRdb's table has in-frame clones only and misses some. This sample has 95,000 to 100,000 clones, with 84% found just once. Pooling was applied to second doses at about 4 or about 12 weeks. The V call is TRBV7-8, the J call TRBJ1-2, with D hard to call. This TCR was sampled from an adult who received the AZD1222 COVID-19 vaccine. Sequences were derived from peripheral blood, sampled 28 days after the second AZD1222 dose. Here the CDR3 reads CASSLGRTEFYGYTF. In nucleotides, the CDR3 is TGTGCCAGCAGCTTAGGGAGGACGGAGTTCTATGGCTACACCTTC.